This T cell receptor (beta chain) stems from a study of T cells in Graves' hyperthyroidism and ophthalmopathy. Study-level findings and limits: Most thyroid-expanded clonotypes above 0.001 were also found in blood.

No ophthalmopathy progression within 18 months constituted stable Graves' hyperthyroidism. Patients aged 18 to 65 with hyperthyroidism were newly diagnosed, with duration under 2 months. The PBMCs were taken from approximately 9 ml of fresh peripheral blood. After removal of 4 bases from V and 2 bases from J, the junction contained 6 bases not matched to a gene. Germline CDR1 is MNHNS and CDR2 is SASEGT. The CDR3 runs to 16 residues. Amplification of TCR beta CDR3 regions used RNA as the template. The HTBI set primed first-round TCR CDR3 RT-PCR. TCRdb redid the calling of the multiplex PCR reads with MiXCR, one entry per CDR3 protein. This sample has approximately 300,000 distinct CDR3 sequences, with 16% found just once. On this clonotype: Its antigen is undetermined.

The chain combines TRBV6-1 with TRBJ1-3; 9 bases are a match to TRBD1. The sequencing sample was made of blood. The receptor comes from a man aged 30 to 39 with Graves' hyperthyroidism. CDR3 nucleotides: TGTGCCAGCAGTGCCGGGACAGGGAGAGCTGGAAACACCATATATTTT. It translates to CASSAGTGRAGNTIYF.